The 6 T cell receptor beta chains presented below share a single source sample, sequenced in a study of T cell repertoires in ileal Crohn's disease. Produced via immunoSEQ multiplex PCR; TCRdb's table is partial and in-frame only. The data hold approximately 13,000 clones, with approximately 70% observed a single time. The sequenced sample consisted of ileal tissue. The receptors were gathered from an adult with Crohn's disease.

The V call is TRBV1, the J call TRBJ2-4; the table calls TRBD2, which could not be checked here. TRBV1 is a recognized pseudogene. This CDR3 is built from 14 residues. The CDR3 nucleotides are TGCACCAGCAGCCTAGGGAGCAATTGGAACATTCAGTACTTC. Translated: CTSSLGSNWNIQYF.

The chain joins TRBV7-9 to TRBJ2-7; D is unresolved. Per the germline V gene, CDR1 is SEHNR and CDR2 is FQNEAQ (reference sequence). V was trimmed by 4 bases and J by 11 bases, leaving 15 bases between them. The CDR3 is made up of 12 amino acids. CDR3 residues: CASSSRLGREYF. CDR3 nucleotides: TGTGCCAGCAGCTCCCGTCTCGGAAGGGAGTACTTC.

This rearrangement joins TRBV7-2 to TRBJ2-7, with D perhaps TRBD2 (6 bases). The CDR3 runs to 15 residues. V lost 2 bases to trimming and J lost 2 bases, with 13 bases between them. CDR1 and CDR2 from the germline V gene are SGHTA and FQGNSA. CDR3 region: CASSLRRGPTYEQYF. The CDR3 DNA follows: TGTGCCAGCAGCTTAAGGCGGGGCCCGACCTACGAGCAGTACTTC. Based on the CDR3 plus reference TRBV7-2 and TRBJ2-7, the full variable domain is GAGVSQSPSNKVTEKGKDVELRCDPISGHTALYWYRQSLGQGLEFLIYFQGNSAPDKSGLPSDRFSAERTGGSVSTLTIQRTQQEDSAVYLCASSLRRGPTYEQYFGPGTRLTVT.

The chain joins TRBV29-1 to TRBJ2-7; D is unresolved. Trimming pared 7 bases from V and 1 base from J, leaving 14 bases between. Germline CDR1 SQVTM, CDR2 ANQGSEA. The CDR3 consists of 13 residues. CDR3 sequence (DNA): TGCAGCGCCCTTACTGACGCATCCTACGAGCAGTACTTC. Amino acids: CSALTDASYEQYF.

A note on this clone: This sample also contains other DNA sequences that code for the same CDR3. The CDR3 nucleotides read TGTGCCAGCCGGGACGTTTCTGGGGCCAACGTCCTGACTTTC. This gives the protein CASRDVSGANVLTF. This sequence joins TRBV27 and TRBJ2-6; D is tentatively TRBD1 or TRBD2 (5 bases each). The CDR3 is made up of 14 amino acids. With 8 bases removed from V and 1 base from J, the gap between germline ends came to 9 bases. Germline assignment: CDR1 MNHEY and CDR2 SMNVEV (reference sequence).

In DNA, the CDR3 is TGTGCTAGTGGTTTGGGGGAGTCCCTTGAAGCTTTCTTT. This sequence encodes CASGLGESLEAFF. The genes are TRBV12-5 and TRBJ1-1; unclear D gene. The length of the CDR3 is 13 residues. Deletions cut 1 base from V and 7 bases from J, with 10 bases between. Per germline, CDR1 LGHNT and CDR2 FRNRAP.